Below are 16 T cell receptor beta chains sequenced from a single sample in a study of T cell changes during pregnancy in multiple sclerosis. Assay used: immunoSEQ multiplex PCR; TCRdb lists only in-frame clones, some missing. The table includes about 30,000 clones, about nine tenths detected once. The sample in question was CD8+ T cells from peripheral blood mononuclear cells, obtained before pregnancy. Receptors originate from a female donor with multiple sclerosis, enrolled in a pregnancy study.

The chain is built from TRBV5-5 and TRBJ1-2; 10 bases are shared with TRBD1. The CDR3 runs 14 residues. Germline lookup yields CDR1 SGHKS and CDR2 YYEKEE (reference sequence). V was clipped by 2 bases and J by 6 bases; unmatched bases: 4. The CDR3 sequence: CASSLAGTGDGYTF. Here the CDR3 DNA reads TGTGCCAGCAGCTTAGCCGGGACAGGGGATGGCTACACCTTC.

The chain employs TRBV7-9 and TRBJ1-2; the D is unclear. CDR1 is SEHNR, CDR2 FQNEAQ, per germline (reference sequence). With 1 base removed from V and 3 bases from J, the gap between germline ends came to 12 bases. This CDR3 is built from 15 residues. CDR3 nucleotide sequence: TGTGCCAGCAGCTTAGTACCAAATACAGACTATGGCTACACCTTC. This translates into CASSLVPNTDYGYTF.

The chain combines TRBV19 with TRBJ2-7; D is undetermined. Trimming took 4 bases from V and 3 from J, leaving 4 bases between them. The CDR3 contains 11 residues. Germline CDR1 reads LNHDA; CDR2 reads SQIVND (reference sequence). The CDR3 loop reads CASSNSYEQYF. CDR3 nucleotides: TGTGCCAGTAGTAATAGCTACGAGCAGTACTTC.

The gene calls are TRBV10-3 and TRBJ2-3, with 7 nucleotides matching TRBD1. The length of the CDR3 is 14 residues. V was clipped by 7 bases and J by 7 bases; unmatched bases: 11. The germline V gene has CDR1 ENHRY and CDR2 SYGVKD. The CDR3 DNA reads TGTGCCATCATGGATGAAAACAGGGGAAATACGCAGTATTTT. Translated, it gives CAIMDENRGNTQYF.

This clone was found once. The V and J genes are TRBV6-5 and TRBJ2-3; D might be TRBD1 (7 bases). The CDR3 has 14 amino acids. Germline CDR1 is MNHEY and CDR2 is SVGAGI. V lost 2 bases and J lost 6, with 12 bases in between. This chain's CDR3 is CASSYGGGADTQYF. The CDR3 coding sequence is TGTGCCAGCAGTTACGGAGGGGGCGCCGATACGCAGTATTTT.

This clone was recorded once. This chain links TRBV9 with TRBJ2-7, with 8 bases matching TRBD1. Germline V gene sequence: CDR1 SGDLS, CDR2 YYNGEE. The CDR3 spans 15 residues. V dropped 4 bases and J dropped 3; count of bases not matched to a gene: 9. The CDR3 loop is CASSPRQGNIYEQYF. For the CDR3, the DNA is TGTGCCAGCAGCCCGAGACAGGGGAACATCTACGAGCAGTACTTC.

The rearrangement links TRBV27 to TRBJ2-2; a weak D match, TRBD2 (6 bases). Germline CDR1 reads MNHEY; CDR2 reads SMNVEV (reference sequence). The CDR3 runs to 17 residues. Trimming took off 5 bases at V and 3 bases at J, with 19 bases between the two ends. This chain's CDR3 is CASSTKQTSPYTGELFF. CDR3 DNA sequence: TGTGCCAGCAGTACTAAACAGACTAGTCCTTACACCGGGGAGCTGTTTTTT.

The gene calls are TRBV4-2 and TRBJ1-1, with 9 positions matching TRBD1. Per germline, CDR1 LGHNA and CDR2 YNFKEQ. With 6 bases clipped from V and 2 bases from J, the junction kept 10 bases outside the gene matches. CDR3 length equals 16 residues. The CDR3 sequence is CASRRKQGAKNTEAFF. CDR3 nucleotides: TGTGCCAGCAGGCGTAAACAGGGGGCTAAAAACACTGAAGCTTTCTTT.

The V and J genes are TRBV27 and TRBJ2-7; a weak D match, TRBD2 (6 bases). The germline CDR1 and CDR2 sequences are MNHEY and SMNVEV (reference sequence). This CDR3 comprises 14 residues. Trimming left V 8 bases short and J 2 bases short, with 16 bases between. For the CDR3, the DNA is TGTGCCAGCGCGCAGGCGCGGGGCCCCTACGAGCAGTACTTC. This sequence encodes CASAQARGPYEQYF.

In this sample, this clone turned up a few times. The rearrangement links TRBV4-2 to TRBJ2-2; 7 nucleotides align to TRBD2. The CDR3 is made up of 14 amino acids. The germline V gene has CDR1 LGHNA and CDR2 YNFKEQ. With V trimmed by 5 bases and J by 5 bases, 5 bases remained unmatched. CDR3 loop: CASSGGGDTGELFF. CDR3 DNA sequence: TGTGCCAGCAGCGGGGGGGGAGATACCGGGGAGCTGTTTTTT.

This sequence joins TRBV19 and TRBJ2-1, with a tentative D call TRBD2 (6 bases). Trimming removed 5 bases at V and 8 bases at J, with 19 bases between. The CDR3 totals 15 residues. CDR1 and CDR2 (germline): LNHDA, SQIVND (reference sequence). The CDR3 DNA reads TGTGCCAGTAGTTTTAGTTTTGGAGGGGTTTATGAGCAGTTCTTC. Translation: CASSFSFGGVYEQFF.

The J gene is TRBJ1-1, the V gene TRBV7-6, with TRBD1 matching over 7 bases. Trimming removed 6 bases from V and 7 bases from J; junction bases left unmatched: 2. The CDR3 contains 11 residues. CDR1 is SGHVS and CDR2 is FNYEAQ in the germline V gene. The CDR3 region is CASSDRDEAFF. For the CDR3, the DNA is TGTGCCAGCAGTGACAGGGATGAAGCTTTCTTT.

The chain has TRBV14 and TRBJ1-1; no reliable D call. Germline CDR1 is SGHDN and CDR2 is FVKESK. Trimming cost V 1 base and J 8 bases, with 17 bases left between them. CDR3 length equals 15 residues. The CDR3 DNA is TGTGCCAGCAGCCAAGTTGGGCCACTGGGCCAAGAAGCTTTCTTT. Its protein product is CASSQVGPLGQEAFF.

The CDR3 reads CASSILRTEGNHGYTF. For the CDR3, the DNA is TGTGCCAGTAGTATCCTAAGGACGGAGGGTAATCATGGCTACACCTTC. J is TRBJ1-2 and V is TRBV19; no clear D gene. The CDR3 covers 16 residues. With 3 bases removed from V and 6 bases from J, the gap between germline ends came to 20 bases. The V gene's germline CDR1 is LNHDA and CDR2 SQIVND (reference sequence).

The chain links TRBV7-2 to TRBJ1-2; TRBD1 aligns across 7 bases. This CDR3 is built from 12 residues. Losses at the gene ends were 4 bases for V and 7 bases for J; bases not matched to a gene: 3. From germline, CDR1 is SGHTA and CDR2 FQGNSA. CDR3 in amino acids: CASSSTGSGYTF. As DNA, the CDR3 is TGTGCCAGCAGCTCGACAGGGAGTGGCTACACCTTC.

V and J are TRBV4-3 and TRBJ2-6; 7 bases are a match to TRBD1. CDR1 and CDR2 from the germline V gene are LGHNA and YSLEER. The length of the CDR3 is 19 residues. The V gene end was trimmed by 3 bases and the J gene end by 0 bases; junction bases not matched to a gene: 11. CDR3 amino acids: CASSQGTEPDSSGANVLTF. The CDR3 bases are TGCGCCAGCAGCCAGGGGACAGAGCCTGATTCCTCTGGGGCCAACGTCCTGACTTTC.